This TCR beta chain was identified in a study of early T cells in non-severe SARS-CoV-2 infection. Study results and caveats: Anti-spike CD8 specificities were favored by VDJdb matching, whose results missed private and CD4 specificities.

MiXCR was run by TCRdb on the 5' RACE reads, yielding one entry per CDR3 protein. This sample yields roughly 70,000 distinct CDR3 sequences, of which roughly a sixth are seen a single time; more than 7.5% belongs to the top ten. There are a few counts of this clonotype. No antigen is known for it. This CDR3 is 16 amino acids long. Germline V gene sequence: CDR1 SNHLY, CDR2 FYNNEI. V was shortened by 7 bases and J by 3 bases, with 21 bases between the two germline ends. The receptor comes from an adult who was a healthcare worker with PCR-confirmed SARS-CoV-2 infection or an uninfected control (not recorded which). The V call is TRBV2, the J call TRBJ1-2, with D hard to call. The sample was whole blood, taken at baseline. This CDR3 reads CASISPRGFSYYGYTF. For the CDR3, the DNA is TGTGCCAGCATATCGCCCCGCGGTTTTTCCTACTATGGCTACACCTTC.